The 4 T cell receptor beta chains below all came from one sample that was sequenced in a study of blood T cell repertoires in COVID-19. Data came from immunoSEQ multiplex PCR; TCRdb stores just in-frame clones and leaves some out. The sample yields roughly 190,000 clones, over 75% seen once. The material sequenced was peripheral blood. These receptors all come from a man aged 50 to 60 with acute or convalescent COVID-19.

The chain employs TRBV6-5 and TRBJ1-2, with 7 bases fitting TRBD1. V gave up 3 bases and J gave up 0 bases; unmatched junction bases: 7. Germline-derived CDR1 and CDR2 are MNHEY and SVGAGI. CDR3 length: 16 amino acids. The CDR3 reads CASSYGRQGPNYGYTF. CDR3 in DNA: TGTGCCAGCAGTTATGGCCGACAGGGCCCTAACTATGGCTACACCTTC.

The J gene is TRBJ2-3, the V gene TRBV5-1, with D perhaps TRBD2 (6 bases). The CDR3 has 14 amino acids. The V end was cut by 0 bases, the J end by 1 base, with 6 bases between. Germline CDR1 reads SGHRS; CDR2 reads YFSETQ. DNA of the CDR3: TGCGCCAGCAGCTTGGAGCGGGGCACAGATACGCAGTATTTT. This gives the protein CASSLERGTDTQYF.

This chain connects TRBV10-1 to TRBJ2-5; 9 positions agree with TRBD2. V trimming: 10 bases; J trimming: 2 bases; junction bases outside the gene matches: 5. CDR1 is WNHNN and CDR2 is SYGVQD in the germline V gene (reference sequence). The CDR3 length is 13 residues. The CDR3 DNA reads TGCGCCACGGCGGCGGGAGGGCAAGAGACCCAGTACTTC. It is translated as CATAAGGQETQYF.

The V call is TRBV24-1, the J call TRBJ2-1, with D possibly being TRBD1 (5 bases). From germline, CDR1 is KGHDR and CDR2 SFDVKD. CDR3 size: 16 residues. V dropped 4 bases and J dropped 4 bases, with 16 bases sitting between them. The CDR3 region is CATSDSDSWMYNEQFF. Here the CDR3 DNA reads TGTGCCACCAGTGACTCCGACAGCTGGATGTACAATGAGCAGTTCTTC.